Following are 28 T cell receptor beta chains from one sample sequenced in a study of OX40 agonist ivuxolimab in advanced cancers. The protocol was immunoSEQ multiplex PCR, while the TCRdb copy is restricted to in-frame clones and leaves out a portion. The repertoire holds more than 55,000 clones, about nine tenths seen once, with over 1% in the top ten. The material sequenced was CD4+ or CD8+ T cells sorted from blood, taken in a trial of the OX40 agonist ivuxolimab. The receptors come from an adult with an advanced solid tumor such as melanoma, head and neck, liver or kidney cancer.

This clone was seen a single time. The V gene is TRBV14, the J gene TRBJ2-4; 8 bases are a match to TRBD1. The germline V gene has CDR1 SGHDN and CDR2 FVKESK. Trimming took 1 base from V and 1 from J; bases not matched to a gene: 6. The CDR3 is 17 residues long. CDR3 nucleotide sequence: TGTGCCAGCAGCCAAGTCGGGCAGGGGGCGGCCAAAAACATTCAGTACTTC. Protein sequence: CASSQVGQGAAKNIQYF. Together with reference TRBV14 and TRBJ2-4, the CDR3 gives the full variable domain: EAGVTQFPSHSVIEKGQTVTLRCDPISGHDNLYWYRRVMGKEIKFLLHFVKESKQDESGMPNNRFLAERTGGTYSTLKVQPAELEDSGVYFCASSQVGQGAAKNIQYFGAGTRLSVL.

This rearrangement joins TRBV28 to TRBJ1-1, with D possibly TRBD1 on 5 matching bases. Trimming shortened V by 5 bases and J by 0 bases, and 16 bases separated the two germline ends. CDR3 length equals 16 residues. Per the germline V gene, CDR1 is MDHEN and CDR2 is SYDVKM. The CDR3 sequence: CASSPLLGVMNTEAFF. As DNA, the CDR3 is TGTGCCAGCAGTCCGTTACTAGGGGTCATGAACACTGAAGCTTTCTTT. The full variable domain, with the rest looked up from reference TRBV28 and TRBJ1-1, is DVKVTQSSRYLVKRTGEKVFLECVQDMDHENMFWYRQDPGLGLRLIYFSYDVKMKEKGDIPEGYSVSREKKERFSLILESASTNQTSMYLCASSPLLGVMNTEAFFGQGTRLTVV.

V and J are TRBV6-1 and TRBJ2-2; 9 bases fit TRBD1. CDR3 length: 14 residues. CDR1 is MNHNS and CDR2 is SASEGT in the germline V gene. J was trimmed by 5 bases and V by 9 bases; bases with no gene match: 7. The CDR3 is CASYGTGMTGELFF. Here the CDR3 DNA reads TGTGCCAGTTACGGGACAGGGATGACCGGGGAGCTGTTTTTT.

J is TRBJ2-1 and V is TRBV20-1; no clear D gene. Per the germline V gene, CDR1 is DFQATT and CDR2 is SNEGSKA (reference sequence). The CDR3 totals 11 residues. V lost 4 bases and J lost 5, with 6 bases in between. The chain's CDR3 is CSAKGNNEQFF. The CDR3 region has the DNA TGCAGTGCTAAAGGGAACAATGAGCAGTTCTTC.

The chain recombines TRBV7-6 with TRBJ2-3, with 7 nucleotides matching TRBD2. Germline lookup yields CDR1 SGHVS and CDR2 FNYEAQ. This CDR3 spans 11 amino acids. The junction had 3 bases not matched to a gene; V was cut back by 5 bases and J by 10 bases. The CDR3 loop is CASSPGRAQYF. DNA for the CDR3: TGTGCCAGCAGCCCTGGGAGGGCGCAGTATTTT.

The chain carries TRBV19 and TRBJ2-1, with 9 bases aligning to TRBD2. The germline V gene has CDR1 LNHDA and CDR2 SQIVND (reference sequence). Trimming took 4 bases from V and 0 from J; bases not matched to a gene: 4. This CDR3 region has 16 residues. CDR3 in amino acids: CASSKSSGTSYNEQFF. The CDR3 nucleotides are TGTGCCAGTAGTAAGTCTAGCGGGACCTCCTACAATGAGCAGTTCTTC.

The V gene is TRBV7-9, the J gene TRBJ1-1; TRBD1 agrees at 11 bases. The V and J ends lost 5 bases and 2 bases, in that order; junction bases with no gene match: 4. The germline V gene has CDR1 SEHNR and CDR2 FQNEAQ (reference sequence). CDR3 size: 15 residues. The CDR3 sequence is CASSPRTGGNTEAFF. The CDR3, as DNA: TGTGCCAGCAGCCCACGGACAGGGGGCAACACTGAAGCTTTCTTT.

By sample share, this clone is medium-sized. V gene TRBV5-6 combines with J gene TRBJ2-5; 11 bases agree with TRBD2. The V gene's germline CDR1 is SGHDT and CDR2 YYEEEE. V lost 2 bases and J lost 4; bases outside the gene matches: 4. This CDR3 is 15 amino acids long. Here the CDR3 reads CASSLVAGGRETQYF. Here the CDR3 DNA reads TGTGCCAGCAGCTTAGTAGCGGGAGGGCGAGAGACCCAGTACTTC.

The rearrangement joins TRBV19 to TRBJ1-1; 9 nucleotides agree with TRBD1. V was pared by 4 bases and J by 6 bases, with 3 bases of the junction left unmatched. This CDR3 has 13 amino acids. Germline CDR1 is LNHDA and CDR2 is SQIVND (reference sequence). In DNA, the CDR3 is TGTGCCAGTAGTACGACAGGGGGGGCTGAAGCTTTCTTT. It yields the protein CASSTTGGAEAFF.

The chain links TRBV2 to TRBJ2-3; the D is unclear. The CDR3 is 13 amino acids. Germline assignment: CDR1 SNHLY and CDR2 FYNNEI. The V gene lost 6 bases and the J gene lost 0 bases, with 7 bases spanning the gap. DNA for the CDR3: TGTGCCAGCAGGGAGACTAGCACAGATACGCAGTATTTT. Its protein is CASRETSTDTQYF.

V is TRBV19 and J is TRBJ1-6; a weak D match, TRBD1 (6 bases). The CDR3 runs to 14 residues. The germline V gene encodes CDR1 LNHDA and CDR2 SQIVND (reference sequence). V dropped 2 bases and J dropped 8 bases, with 10 bases sitting between them. Written as DNA, the CDR3 is TGTGCCAGTAGTATAACAGGGAGAGATTCACCCCTCCACTTT. It codes for CASSITGRDSPLHF.

The chain couples TRBV9 to TRBJ1-5; D gene uncertain. CDR3 length equals 14 residues. CDR1 SGDLS and CDR2 YYNGEE come from the germline V gene. Between the trimmed V and J ends, which lost 4 bases and 4 bases, there was a span of 12 bases. CDR3 region: CASSRGGPNQPQHF. In nucleotides, the CDR3 is TGTGCCAGCAGCCGGGGAGGTCCGAATCAGCCCCAGCATTTT.

The rearrangement uses TRBV14 and TRBJ2-1; D remains ambiguous. The CDR3 loop spans 15 amino acids. The germline V gene has CDR1 SGHDN and CDR2 FVKESK. V was trimmed by 2 bases and J by 5 bases, leaving 13 bases between them. CDR3 sequence: CASSQMSAGDNEQFF. For the CDR3, the DNA is TGTGCCAGCAGCCAAATGTCTGCTGGCGACAATGAGCAGTTCTTC.

The chain employs TRBV7-9 and TRBJ1-4, with D maybe TRBD1 (5 bases). The germline V and J ends were trimmed by 4 bases and 5 bases, with 14 bases remaining between them. Germline-derived CDR1 and CDR2 are SEHNR and FQNEAQ (reference sequence). The CDR3 runs 15 residues. In DNA, the CDR3 is TGTGCCAGCAGCTGGGGCCTCCATCTGAATGAAAAACTGTTTTTT. Translation gives CASSWGLHLNEKLFF.

The chain carries TRBV5-6 and TRBJ1-2; D ambiguous. V was cut by 4 bases and J by 8 bases, with 21 bases left in between. Germline V gene lookup returns CDR1 SGHDT and CDR2 YYEEEE. This CDR3 region has 15 residues. The CDR3 region has the DNA TGTGCCAGCAGCCCCCCCGGGGAATCAATGCGGGGCTACACCTTC. It translates to CASSPPGESMRGYTF. Combining the CDR3 with reference TRBV5-6 and TRBJ1-2 gives the whole variable domain DAGVTQSPTHLIKTRGQQVTLRCSPKSGHDTVSWYQQALGQGPQFIFQYYEEEERQRGNFPDRFSGHQFPNYSSELNVNALLLGDSALYLCASSPPGESMRGYTFGSGTRLTVV.

The V and J genes are TRBV6-6 and TRBJ2-4; TRBD1 is a possible D gene (6 bases). V lost 6 bases and J lost 9, with 24 bases in between. CDR3 length: 16 amino acids. The V gene's germline CDR1 is MNHNY and CDR2 SVGAGI (reference sequence). As DNA, the CDR3 is TGTGCCAGCAGCCATGGGTTGGGGTCCCAGGGGAGCATTCAGTACTTC. This sequence encodes CASSHGLGSQGSIQYF.

This clone was observed once. The chain joins TRBV5-1 to TRBJ1-1, with 9 bases lining up with TRBD1. The CDR3 runs to 16 residues. V dropped 4 bases and J dropped 4; count of bases not matched to a gene: 11. The V gene's germline CDR1 is SGHRS and CDR2 YFSETQ. CDR3 loop: CASSPDGTGLSTEAFF. CDR3 sequence (DNA): TGCGCCAGCAGCCCTGACGGGACAGGGTTGAGCACTGAAGCTTTCTTT.

This clone is a singleton in its sample. The rearrangement joins TRBV18 to TRBJ2-3; 8 bases agree with TRBD1. V lost 1 base, J lost 2 bases, and 2 bases stayed unmatched. Germline V gene data show CDR1 as KGHSH and CDR2 as LQKENI. The CDR3 has 15 residues. The CDR3 sequence: CASSPRTGNTDTQYF. The DNA for the CDR3 is TGTGCCAGCTCACCACGGACAGGGAACACAGATACGCAGTATTTT.

V gene TRBV4-1 combines with J gene TRBJ1-4; 7 bases map to TRBD1. CDR1 is MGHRA and CDR2 is YSYEKL in the germline V gene. The junction had 6 bases not matched to a gene; V was cut back by 1 base and J by 10 bases. This CDR3 is 14 amino acids long. Here the CDR3 DNA reads TGCGCCAGCAGCCAAGGAACCAGGGGGGGAAAACTGTTTTTT. Translating it yields CASSQGTRGGKLFF.

The chain combines TRBV4-1 with TRBJ1-1, with no clear D. V was clipped by 3 bases and J by 1 base, with 21 bases between them. This CDR3 has 18 residues. Germline assignment: CDR1 MGHRA and CDR2 YSYEKL. CDR3 sequence: CASSHFVTDAKQNTEAFF. The CDR3 DNA sequence: TGCGCCAGCAGCCATTTTGTAACCGACGCGAAACAGAACACTGAAGCTTTCTTT.

This rearrangement joins TRBV2 to TRBJ1-1; unclear D gene. Trimming took off 2 bases at V and 2 bases at J, with 6 bases between the two ends. Germline lookup yields CDR1 SNHLY and CDR2 FYNNEI. CDR3 length: 13 residues. CDR3 in DNA: TGTGCCAGCAGTGAATTAGAAAACACTGAAGCTTTCTTT. Protein product: CASSELENTEAFF.

V and J are TRBV30 and TRBJ2-2, with TRBD2 identical over 9 bases. V lost 4 bases, J lost 2 bases, and 5 bases stayed unmatched. CDR1 is GTSNPN, CDR2 SVGIG, per germline (reference sequence). CDR3 size: 15 residues. The CDR3 spells CAWNAGGFNTGELFF. The CDR3 coding sequence is TGTGCCTGGAATGCGGGGGGGTTCAACACCGGGGAGCTGTTTTTT. Based on the CDR3 plus reference TRBV30 and TRBJ2-2, the full variable domain is SQTIHQWPATLVQPVGSPLSLECTVEGTSNPNLYWYRQAAGRGLQLLFYSVGIGQISSEVPQNLSASRPQDRQFILSSKKLLLSDSGFYLCAWNAGGFNTGELFFGEGSRLTVL.

This clone was found a few times. V usage is TRBV27 and J usage is TRBJ1-5; D is perhaps TRBD1 (5 bases). The germline gives CDR1 MNHEY, CDR2 SMNVEV (reference sequence). The CDR3 consists of 18 residues. V lost 4 bases, J lost 5 bases, and 24 bases lay in between. The CDR3 protein is CASSSRRAISWGDQPQHF. CDR3 DNA sequence: TGTGCCAGCAGTTCCCGCCGCGCTATTTCCTGGGGGGATCAGCCCCAGCATTTT.

V and J are TRBV23-1 and TRBJ2-7; 8 nucleotides match TRBD2. TRBV23-1 is an ORF, and what it does is uncertain. The CDR3 consists of 19 residues. V was clipped by 4 bases and J by 3 bases; unmatched bases: 20. CDR3 sequence: CASSPDPGGSVEGSYEQYF. Written as DNA, the CDR3 is TGCGCCAGCAGTCCAGACCCGGGAGGGAGCGTAGAGGGGAGCTACGAGCAGTACTTC.

The chain couples TRBV5-4 to TRBJ1-2; D may be TRBD1 (5 bases). Germline V lookup: CDR1 SGHNT, CDR2 YYREEE (reference sequence). The V gene lost 0 bases and the J gene lost 0 bases, with 6 bases spanning the gap. The CDR3 runs to 14 residues. The CDR3 DNA sequence: TGTGCCAGCAGCTTGGACAGGTCTAACTATGGCTACACCTTC. Protein product: CASSLDRSNYGYTF.

The chain employs TRBV5-1 and TRBJ2-1, with 8 bases that match TRBD2. CDR1 and CDR2 (germline): SGHRS, YFSETQ. The CDR3 has 15 residues. The trim removed 7 bases at V and 10 bases at J, leaving 16 bases unmatched. The CDR3 DNA follows: TGCGCCAGCCGCCCTTCTAGCGGGCGGACAGAGGAGCAGTTCTTC. Translating it yields CASRPSSGRTEEQFF.

J is TRBJ2-1 and V is TRBV7-9, with D hard to call. There are 14 residues in the CDR3. Looked up from germline, CDR1 is SEHNR and CDR2 is FQNEAQ (reference sequence). Trimming pared 4 bases from V and 6 bases from J, leaving 13 bases between. As DNA, the CDR3 is TGTGCCAGCAGCTCCGTATCCTTGTTCAATGAGCAGTTCTTC. It is translated as CASSSVSLFNEQFF.

The chain combines TRBV2 with TRBJ1-4, with 8 bases lining up with TRBD1. J lost 2 bases, V lost 4 bases, and 3 bases had no gene match. Germline V gene data show CDR1 as SNHLY and CDR2 as FYNNEI. This CDR3 region has 15 residues. The CDR3 spells CASSGPGGTNEKLFF. The CDR3 DNA follows: TGTGCCAGCAGTGGACCAGGGGGCACTAATGAAAAACTGTTTTTT.